This record covers a single TCR beta chain. Its antigen is unidentified. The data derive from a study of shared clonotypes between healthy human individuals. The naive CD8 subset, CD45RO-negative cells positively selected for CCR7, excluded terminally differentiated effector memory CD45RA+ cells. The germline V gene has CDR1 MNHEY and CDR2 SMNVEV (reference sequence). Trimming removed 2 bases at V and 2 bases at J, with 9 bases between. This CDR3 comprises 14 residues. Profiled with immunoSEQ multiplex PCR; TCRdb holds only in-frame clones, not every one. The sample consists of some 2 million clones, about 95% of them appearing once. General study results and limits: Sequencing depth was predicted to influence how clonotypes are shared among donors. A handful of donors showed sharing of approximately 4.7% of naive CD4 clonotypes.

The clonotype comes from a man between 18 and 35 years old in good health. What was sequenced was naive CD8+ T cells sorted from blood. The chain carries TRBV27 and TRBJ2-5; D unresolved. This CDR3 is CASSLTAFQETQYF. The CDR3, as DNA: TGTGCCAGCAGTTTAACGGCATTTCAAGAGACCCAGTACTTC.